The clone carrying this T cell receptor beta chain is a singleton in its sample. What it binds is not known. The entry originates in a study of Ad26.COV2.S vaccination and SARS-CoV-2 variants. Turning to the study itself: Donor was in the COV1001 Ad26.COV2.S trial arm. Once or twice, 56 days apart, Ad26.COV2.S was delivered intramuscularly. Overall study results and limits: People given the vaccine had a wider spike-specific TCR breadth than placebo recipients did.

Assay used: immunoSEQ multiplex PCR; TCRdb lists only in-frame clones, some missing. The repertoire consists of about 480,000 clones, with 87% occurring once and the leading ten covering around 13%. The treatment here: 19 received Ad26.COV2.S at low or high dose, single or two shots; 5 received placebo; per-sample allocation not given. Vaccine and placebo recipients were sampled on day 63 after the first injection. An adult aged 18-55 years in Boston served as the donor. The sequence derives from a person aged 18 to 59 who received the Ad26.COV2.S COVID-19 vaccine or a placebo. Material: peripheral blood, obtained in a trial of Ad26.COV2.S vaccine versus placebo.

In DNA form, the CDR3 reads TGCGCCAGCAGCCAAACAGGAAGCTACACCTTC. This codes for CASSQTGSYTF. The rearrangement links TRBV5-1 to TRBJ1-2; D might be TRBD1 (5 bases). This CDR3 has 11 residues. From germline, CDR1 is SGHRS and CDR2 YFSETQ. Deletions cut 4 bases from V and 9 bases from J, with 10 bases between.